Listed below are T cell receptor beta chains from one sample, sequenced in a study of cytomegalovirus exposure and HLA in healthy donors. Sequencing was performed with immunoSEQ multiplex PCR; in TCRdb, only in-frame clones are kept and a portion is missing. The sample's table shows approximately 120,000 clones. Sequenced material: PBMCs. The receptors shown here come from a man aged 18 to 30 in good health and CMV-seronegative. Each CDR3 is given with its conserved first and last residue. D genes are given only for firm matches.

D: .
V: TRBV4-2
length: 14
J: TRBJ2-3
DNA: TGTGCCAGCAGCTCAAGACAGGACACAGATACGCAGTATTTT
CDR3: CASSSRQDTDTQYF

D: .
V: TRBV6-1
length: 18
J: TRBJ1-5
DNA: TGTGCCAGCAGTGAAGCGCTTCTGGTTCTCGCAGGGAATCAGCCCCAGCATTTT
CDR3: CASSEALLVLAGNQPQHF

D: .
V: TRBV7-9
length: 9
J: TRBJ2-7
DNA: TGTGCCAGCAGCTTTAAGCAGTACTTC
CDR3: CASSFKQYF

D: .
V: TRBV7-2
length: 13
J: TRBJ1-1
DNA: TGTGCCAGCAGCTCCCGACAGAACACTGAAGCTTTCTTT
CDR3: CASSSRQNTEAFF

D: TRBD2
V: TRBV27
length: 18
J: TRBJ2-7
DNA: TGTGCCAGCAGTTTAGTAATTAGCGGGGGCGCTACAACCTACGAGCAGTACTTC
CDR3: CASSLVISGGATTYEQYF

D: TRBD1
V: TRBV19
length: 15
J: TRBJ1-1
DNA: TGTGCCAGTAGTACCTGGACAGGGGCGGCCACTGAAGCTTTCTTT
CDR3: CASSTWTGAATEAFF

D: TRBD2
V: TRBV2
length: 13
J: TRBJ2-1
DNA: TGTGCCAGCCTACTAGCGGCTTACAATGAGCAGTTCTTC
CDR3: CASLLAAYNEQFF

D: .
V: TRBV28
length: 13
J: TRBJ1-2
DNA: TGTGCCAGCAGTTTTCGACAGATATATGGCTACACCTTC
CDR3: CASSFRQIYGYTF

D: .
V: TRBV27
length: 15
J: TRBJ2-7
DNA: TGTGCCAGCAGAACTCGTAGCGGACCCTCCTACGAGCAGTACTTC
CDR3: CASRTRSGPSYEQYF

D: TRBD1
V: TRBV10-3
length: 14
J: TRBJ1-5
DNA: TGTGCCATCAGTTCCGGACAGGGCAATCAGCCCCAGCATTTT
CDR3: CAISSGQGNQPQHF

D: .
V: TRBV28
length: 16
J: TRBJ2-3
DNA: TGTGCCAGCAGTCTCACAGGGTTGGGTGGCACAGATACGCAGTATTTT
CDR3: CASSLTGLGGTDTQYF

D: .
V: TRBV6-5
length: 14
J: TRBJ2-5
DNA: TGTGCCAGCAGTTACTCGCGGGTTCAAGAGACCCAGTACTTC
CDR3: CASSYSRVQETQYF

D: .
V: TRBV5-6
length: 18
J: TRBJ2-4
DNA: TGTGCCAGCAGCTTGCTCATACGACGGGACTTAGCCAAAAACATTCAGTACTTC
CDR3: CASSLLIRRDLAKNIQYF

D: .
V: TRBV5-1
length: 13
J: TRBJ2-7
DNA: TGCGCCAGCAGCTTCACGGTCTCCTACGAGCAGTACTTC
CDR3: CASSFTVSYEQYF

D: TRBD2
V: TRBV5-1
length: 17
J: TRBJ2-7
DNA: TGCGCCAGCAGCTTGGATGCTAGCGGGACTATCTCCTACGAGCAGTACTTC
CDR3: CASSLDASGTISYEQYF

D: TRBD1
V: TRBV2
length: 16
J: TRBJ1-6
DNA: TGTGCCAGCAGTGAGGAACAGGGGAGAATTAATTCACCCCTCCACTTT
CDR3: CASSEEQGRINSPLHF

D: .
V: TRBV5-1
length: 14
J: TRBJ1-1
DNA: TGCGCCAGCTTCTACGGGGGGGGCCGGACTGAAGCTTTCTTT
CDR3: CASFYGGGRTEAFF

D: .
V: TRBV5-1
length: 15
J: TRBJ2-7
DNA: TGCGCCAGCAGCTTGCCGGGGGGCACATCCTACGAGCAGTACTTC
CDR3: CASSLPGGTSYEQYF

D: TRBD1
V: TRBV18
length: 15
J: TRBJ2-7
DNA: TGTGCCAGCTCACCCCTAGGACAGGGGGACTACGAGCAGTACTTC
CDR3: CASSPLGQGDYEQYF

D: .
V: TRBV6-1
length: 13
J: TRBJ2-7
DNA: TGTGCCAGCTATGGACACACTTTGGGCGAGCAGTACTTC
CDR3: CASYGHTLGEQYF

D: .
V: TRBV5-4
length: 13
J: TRBJ2-5
DNA: TGTGCCAGCAGCCTACAGAATCAAGAGACCCAGTACTTC
CDR3: CASSLQNQETQYF

D: TRBD1
V: TRBV30
length: 18
J: TRBJ1-2
DNA: TGTGCCTGGAGGGGAAGGCAGGGGGCGGACCCGTCTTTCTATGGCTACACCTTC
CDR3: CAWRGRQGADPSFYGYTF

D: .
V: TRBV4-2
length: 12
J: TRBJ2-7
DNA: TGTGCCAGCAGTGCCGGACGGGGGGAGCAGTACTTC
CDR3: CASSAGRGEQYF

D: .
V: TRBV2
length: 15
J: TRBJ1-5
DNA: TGTGCCAGCAGTGATGTGGCAGGAAGTGGTCAGCCCCAGCATTTT
CDR3: CASSDVAGSGQPQHF

D: TRBD1
V: TRBV18
length: 15
J: TRBJ1-2
DNA: TGTGCCAGCTCACCTCTCCAGGGGGCTAACTATGGCTACACCTTC
CDR3: CASSPLQGANYGYTF

D: .
V: TRBV6-6
length: 15
J: TRBJ1-3
DNA: TGTGCCAGCAGACTCGGGCCGGAGGCTAGAAACACCATATATTTT
CDR3: CASRLGPEARNTIYF

D: TRBD2
V: TRBV5-1
length: 15
J: TRBJ2-5
DNA: TGCGCCAGCAGCCCCCCGAGCGGGGGCCAAGAGACCCAGTACTTC
CDR3: CASSPPSGGQETQYF

D: .
V: TRBV19
length: 16
J: TRBJ1-5
DNA: TGTGCCAGTAGTTGGAAGATGCAGGTCCAAAATCAGCCCCAGCATTTT
CDR3: CASSWKMQVQNQPQHF

D: TRBD1
V: TRBV9
length: 15
J: TRBJ1-1
DNA: TGTGCCAGCAGCATAACCACAGGGGGGGACACTGAAGCTTTCTTT
CDR3: CASSITTGGDTEAFF

D: TRBD2
V: TRBV5-1
length: 14
J: TRBJ2-7
DNA: TGCGCCAGCAGCTTGGGGGGGGGTGTGTACGAGCAGTACTTC
CDR3: CASSLGGGVYEQYF

D: TRBD1
V: TRBV7-2
length: 13
J: TRBJ1-4
DNA: TGTGCCAGCAGGGACAGGGTTAATGAAAAACTGTTTTTT
CDR3: CASRDRVNEKLFF

D: TRBD1
V: TRBV2
length: 15
J: TRBJ1-5
DNA: TGTGCCAGCAGTGACAGGGTGGCAGGGGGCCAGCCCCAGCATTTT
CDR3: CASSDRVAGGQPQHF

D: TRBD1
V: TRBV19
length: 16
J: TRBJ2-1
DNA: TGTGCCAGTAGTAGAGTGGGACAGTCTAATTACAATGAGCAGTTCTTC
CDR3: CASSRVGQSNYNEQFF

D: TRBD2
V: TRBV15
length: 17
J: TRBJ2-7
DNA: TGTGCCACCAGCAGTGAAACCGGGACTAGCGGGTTGTACGAGCAGTACTTC
CDR3: CATSSETGTSGLYEQYF

D: TRBD2
V: TRBV5-1
length: 15
J: TRBJ2-2
DNA: TGCGCCAGCAGCCTAGCGGGACTTGGGACCGGGGAGCTGTTTTTT
CDR3: CASSLAGLGTGELFF

D: .
V: TRBV6-5
length: 14
J: TRBJ1-6
DNA: TGTGCCAGCAGTTACGGTGGGAGGGCTACACCCCTCCACTTT
CDR3: CASSYGGRATPLHF

D: .
V: TRBV19
length: 15
J: TRBJ2-2
DNA: TGTGCCAGTAGTATAGCAGGGTTGGGCACCGGGGAGCTGTTTTTT
CDR3: CASSIAGLGTGELFF

D: TRBD2
V: TRBV6-5
length: 15
J: TRBJ2-7
DNA: TGTGCCAGCAGCCATAGCGGGAGGGCCTCTTACGAGCAGTACTTC
CDR3: CASSHSGRASYEQYF

D: TRBD2
V: TRBV5-1
length: 19
J: TRBJ2-7
DNA: TGCGCCAGCAGCACTCCACCGGGACTAGCGGGAGTAACTGCGGGCGAGCAGTACTTC
CDR3: CASSTPPGLAGVTAGEQYF

D: TRBD1
V: TRBV6-5
length: 16
J: TRBJ1-1
DNA: TGTGCCAGCAGTTACGCATTTTTAGGGGGCAGGACTGAAGCTTTCTTT
CDR3: CASSYAFLGGRTEAFF

D: TRBD1
V: TRBV12-5
length: 16
J: TRBJ1-6
DNA: TGTGCTAGTGGTTTGTATCTGGGGACAGCTGGATCACCCCTCCACTTT
CDR3: CASGLYLGTAGSPLHF

D: TRBD1
V: TRBV5-5
length: 14
J: TRBJ1-1
DNA: TGTGCCAGCAGCAGTTCCGGGACAGCGATTGAAGCTTTCTTT
CDR3: CASSSSGTAIEAFF

D: TRBD1
V: TRBV6-1
length: 15
J: TRBJ1-2
DNA: TGTGCCAGCAGTTCTACCGGGACAGTCGGCTATGGCTACACCTTC
CDR3: CASSSTGTVGYGYTF